A single sample gave rise to the 8 T cell receptor beta chains below, sequenced in a study of T-cell memory formation after mild COVID-19 (dated by TCRdb to 2020 to 2022). The library came from 5' RACE. For sequencing, an Illumina NovaSeq 6000 was employed. TCRdb redid the processing of the public reads, applying fastp at Q25 and MiXCR, and retained in-frame beta chains. Records with the same CDR3 protein are collapsed into one entry carrying the most frequent genes and DNA. The sample contains about 190,000 distinct CDR3 sequences, about a sixth of them found a single time. Roughly 2.6% of the sample is in the top ten clones. Sequenced material: PBMCs or a T cell subset sorted from them (not recorded which). These receptors were obtained from an adult woman who had mild COVID-19 (a few samples of this study predate the infection). The sample titles of this study are shuffled in the database, so cell type and time point are left out; the donor was told from shared clones.

For the CDR3, the DNA is TGTGCCAGCGGCAAAAATAACTGGGGAGGACTAGCGGCACTCACAGATACGCAGTATTTT. This gives the protein CASGKNNWGGLAALTDTQYF. The chain couples TRBV7-9 to TRBJ2-3, with 10 bases aligning to TRBD2. This CDR3 has 20 residues. Germline lookup yields CDR1 SEHNR and CDR2 FQNEAQ (reference sequence). V gave up 8 bases and J gave up 2 bases; unmatched junction bases: 22.

This clonotype occurred a few times. The J gene is TRBJ2-3, the V gene TRBV15; TRBD2 is a possible D gene (5 bases). The germline V gene has CDR1 LNHNV and CDR2 YYDKDF (reference sequence). This CDR3 is 16 amino acids long. Trimming took off 0 bases at V and 5 bases at J, with 15 bases between the two ends. CDR3 DNA sequence: TGTGCCACCAGCAGAGATTACCCTCAGGCGGGAGATACGCAGTATTTT. Translation: CATSRDYPQAGDTQYF. Based on the CDR3 plus reference TRBV15 and TRBJ2-3, the full variable domain is DAMVIQNPRYQVTQFGKPVTLSCSQTLNHNVMYWYQQKSSQAPKLLFHYYDKDFNNEADTPDNFQSRRPNTSFCFLDIRSPGLGDTAMYLCATSRDYPQAGDTQYFGPGTRLTVL.

The chain has TRBV27 and TRBJ1-6, with a tentative D call TRBD1 (5 bases). V was shortened by 1 base and J by 0 bases, with 13 bases between the two germline ends. Germline V lookup: CDR1 MNHEY, CDR2 SMNVEV (reference sequence). This CDR3 region has 18 residues. CDR3 sequence reads: CASSLWSRGSSYNSPLHF. The CDR3 coding sequence is TGTGCCAGCAGTTTATGGTCTCGGGGGAGCTCCTATAATTCACCCCTCCACTTT.

This clonotype turned up a few times. The CDR3 coding sequence is TGCGCCAGCAGCCAAGCCTCCCCAGGGTTGGTAGGCAGTGAGCAGTTCTTC. Translation gives CASSQASPGLVGSEQFF. The V gene is TRBV4-1, the J gene TRBJ2-1, with TRBD1 as a possible D gene (5 bases). Germline CDR1 and CDR2: MGHRA and YSYEKL. V shed 1 base and J shed 9 bases, with 22 bases lying between them. CDR3 length equals 17 residues.

The chain combines TRBV7-9 with TRBJ2-3, with TRBD2 matching over 7 bases. The CDR3 covers 16 residues. The germline gives CDR1 SEHNR, CDR2 FQNEAQ (reference sequence). Trimming removed 5 bases from V and 3 bases from J; junction bases left unmatched: 11. In DNA, the CDR3 is TGTGCCAGCAGCCGTGCGGTGGGGGGGTCAACAGATACGCAGTATTTT. Translating gives CASSRAVGGSTDTQYF. Full variable domain (outside the CDR3, taken from reference TRBV7-9 and TRBJ2-3): DTGVSQNPRHKITKRGQNVTFRCDPISEHNRLYWYRQTLGQGPEFLTYFQNEAQLEKSRLLSDRFSAERPKGSFSTLEIQRTEQGDSAMYLCASSRAVGGSTDTQYFGPGTRLTVL.

The rearrangement links TRBV7-9 to TRBJ2-2; D gene unclear. V lost 7 bases, J lost 6 bases, and 9 bases lay in between. The CDR3 is made up of 12 amino acids. CDR1 SEHNR and CDR2 FQNEAQ come from the germline V gene (reference sequence). As DNA, the CDR3 is TGTGCCAGCACGGTTCTCGCCGGGGAGCTGTTTTTT. This sequence encodes CASTVLAGELFF.

This clonotype was observed many times. The chain carries TRBV12-3 or TRBV12-4 and TRBJ2-3; 8 nucleotides match TRBD1. This CDR3 spans 14 amino acids. V dropped 6 bases and J dropped 3; count of bases not matched to a gene: 5. The CDR3 region has the DNA TGTGCCAGCAGCAGAACAGGGGGGACAGATACGCAGTATTTT. It translates to CASSRTGGTDTQYF.

CDR3 amino acids: CASSARTRRRTQYF. The DNA of the CDR3 is TGTGCCAGCAGTGCACGGACCCGCCGCCGGACCCAGTACTTC. This chain links TRBV27 with TRBJ2-5; D unresolved. CDR3 size: 14 residues. Germline V lookup: CDR1 MNHEY, CDR2 SMNVEV (reference sequence). The V and J ends lost 5 bases and 7 bases respectively, with 17 bases between them.